The 27 T cell receptor beta chains below were found in one sample sequenced in a study of low-dose radiotherapy and immunotherapy resistance in tumors. Time point denoted: after trial treatment. Documented treatment: LDRT plus nivolumab, ipilimumab, low-dose cyclophosphamide and aspirin (RACIN trial). First-strand cDNA used TRAV- and TRBV-specific primers, covering alpha and beta chains. Over approximately 20 PCR cycles, TCRs were amplified from a constant-region primer and V-primer adapter. TCRdb reanalysed the reads using MiXCR and keeps one entry per CDR3 protein. Among tens of thousands of distinct CDR3 sequences listed, approximately 49% were seen once. The material sequenced was PBMCs, taken after low-dose radiotherapy plus immunotherapy. These receptors came from a male donor with gallbladder cancer.

The chain couples TRBV7-2 to TRBJ2-7, with 7 positions matching TRBD2. With 1 base clipped from V and 6 bases from J, the junction kept 9 bases outside the gene matches. CDR3 length: 15 amino acids. Germline lookup yields CDR1 SGHTA and CDR2 FQGNSA. This chain's CDR3 is CASSLDPLAAGEQYF. The CDR3 coding sequence is TGTGCCAGCAGCTTAGATCCCCTAGCGGCAGGCGAGCAGTACTTC.

In regard to this clonotype: This is likely an artifact of a read error, given a far larger clone one base away. This chain joins TRBV12-3 or TRBV12-4 and TRBJ2-7; TRBD2 is a possible D gene (6 bases). Trimming took 8 bases from V and 7 from J, leaving 9 bases between them. This CDR3 spans 10 amino acids. The CDR3 region has the DNA TGTGCCAGCGGGGAGGTTGAGCAGTACTTC. It translates to CASGEVEQYF.

The chain has TRBV20-1 and TRBJ2-5; tentative D call: TRBD2 (6 bases). The CDR3 is 13 amino acids. Germline V lookup: CDR1 DFQATT, CDR2 SNEGSKA (reference sequence). V was shortened by 5 bases and J by 4 bases, with 14 bases between the two germline ends. CDR3 sequence (DNA): TGCAGTGCTGCCGCCGGGACTGCAGAGACCCAGTACTTC. Translating gives CSAAAGTAETQYF.

The chain has TRBV6-1 and TRBJ1-5; no firm D call. The CDR3 runs 15 residues. Germline CDR1 is MNHNS and CDR2 is SASEGT. Trimming pared 9 bases from V and 2 bases from J, leaving 17 bases between. The CDR3 DNA follows: TGTGCCAGTAGACACCCCACCGTACGCAATCAGCCCCAGCATTTT. Protein sequence: CASRHPTVRNQPQHF.

This clonotype was seen repeatedly, ten times or more. This chain connects TRBV20-1 to TRBJ1-4; no clear D gene. Per the germline V gene, CDR1 is DFQATT and CDR2 is SNEGSKA (reference sequence). The CDR3 has 17 residues. V lost 0 bases, J lost 0 bases, and 14 bases lay in between. CDR3: CSARDSATVATNEKLFF. DNA of the CDR3: TGCAGTGCTAGAGATTCTGCAACAGTTGCAACTAATGAAAAACTGTTTTTT.

At least ten counts were recorded for this clonotype. V is TRBV7-8 and J is TRBJ2-3; weak D call: TRBD1 (5 bases). Deletions cut 0 bases from V and 2 bases from J, with 18 bases between. This CDR3 has 18 residues. Germline lookup yields CDR1 SGHVS and CDR2 FQNEAQ. CDR3 DNA sequence: TGTGCCAGCAGCTTAGCCCTCGCACGGACACCGTTCACAGATACGCAGTATTTT. Translating it yields CASSLALARTPFTDTQYF.

This clonotype appeared a single time. The V call is TRBV28, the J call TRBJ2-5; 8 nucleotides agree with TRBD1. Germline V gene sequence: CDR1 MDHEN, CDR2 SYDVKM. The ends lost 4 bases at V and 0 bases at J; junction bases unmatched: 7. The CDR3 runs to 16 residues. The chain's CDR3 is CASSSPDRAYQETQYF. The CDR3 region has the DNA TGTGCCAGCAGTTCGCCGGACAGGGCATACCAAGAGACCCAGTACTTC.

J is TRBJ2-7 and V is TRBV27; D gene ambiguous. Germline CDR1 and CDR2: MNHEY and SMNVEV (reference sequence). V lost 4 bases and J 4 bases, leaving 8 bases between the germline ends. The length of the CDR3 is 12 residues. CDR3 sequence reads: CASSYLPYEQYF. CDR3 coding DNA: TGTGCCAGCAGTTACCTGCCATACGAGCAGTACTTC.

This CDR3 is CASRPGRAPYEQYF. As DNA, the CDR3 is TGTGCCAGCCGCCCCGGGCGGGCCCCCTACGAGCAGTACTTC. The rearrangement links TRBV28 to TRBJ2-7; a possible D gene is TRBD2 (5 bases). CDR1 is MDHEN and CDR2 is SYDVKM in the germline V gene. V lost 8 bases, J lost 2 bases, and 16 bases lay in between. The CDR3 covers 14 residues.

The chain has TRBV6-8 and TRBJ1-2, with D unclear. V dropped 6 bases and J dropped 4 bases, with 9 bases sitting between them. Germline V gene lookup returns CDR1 MNHGY and CDR2 SAAAGT. CDR3 size: 12 residues. DNA of the CDR3: TGTGCCAGCAGGCGCCGGAGCTATGGCTACACCTTC. Translating gives CASRRRSYGYTF.

This rearrangement joins TRBV28 to TRBJ2-1; a possible D gene is TRBD2 (7 bases). Deletions cut 6 bases from V and 13 bases from J, with 19 bases between. Germline V gene sequence: CDR1 MDHEN, CDR2 SYDVKM. This CDR3 comprises 13 residues. CDR3 in amino acids: CASSPPHGGHQFF. Written as DNA, the CDR3 is TGTGCCAGCAGCCCGCCCCACGGGGGGCATCAGTTCTTC.

The chain links TRBV12-3 or TRBV12-4 to TRBJ1-4; D unresolved. Between the trimmed V and J ends, which lost 3 bases and 0 bases, there was a span of 11 bases. This CDR3 has 16 amino acids. Here the CDR3 reads CASSLVLSATNEKLFF. The CDR3 DNA sequence: TGTGCCAGCAGTTTGGTTTTATCAGCAACTAATGAAAAACTGTTTTTT.

V usage is TRBV6-2 or TRBV6-3 and J usage is TRBJ2-1; D ambiguous. The CDR3 consists of 13 residues. Germline V gene data show CDR1 as MNHEY and CDR2 as SVGEGT. Trimming shortened V by 6 bases and J by 13 bases, and 19 bases separated the two germline ends. CDR3 in amino acids: CASSPNLLPLQFF. The CDR3 coding sequence is TGTGCCAGCAGCCCCAACCTTCTTCCTCTCCAGTTCTTC.

Many counts were recorded for this clonotype. The chain is built from TRBV6-2 or TRBV6-3 and TRBJ2-1; possibly TRBD2 for D (6 bases). This CDR3 spans 13 amino acids. The germline gives CDR1 MNHEY, CDR2 SVGEGT. V was cut by 3 bases and J by 9 bases, with 12 bases left in between. CDR3 in DNA: TGTGCCAGCAGTTATCGCACCGGGGGTGAGCAGTTCTTC. This gives the protein CASSYRTGGEQFF.

This clonotype counts as medium-sized. The V call is TRBV6-2 or TRBV6-3, the J call TRBJ2-7; 9 bases map to TRBD1. V gave up 7 bases and J gave up 1 base; unmatched junction bases: 5. This CDR3 is 14 amino acids long. Germline assignment: CDR1 MNHEY and CDR2 SVGEGT. CDR3 nucleotides: TGTGCCAGCAAGAGGGACAGGGCTTCCTACGAGCAGTACTTC. Translating it yields CASKRDRASYEQYF.

The chain is built from TRBV2 and TRBJ2-1; TRBD2 matches 15 bases. Losses at the gene ends were 6 bases for V and 7 bases for J; bases not matched to a gene: 7. Looked up from germline, CDR1 is SNHLY and CDR2 is FYNNEI. The CDR3 totals 16 residues. CDR3 sequence (DNA): TGTGCCAGCAGAGGACTAGCGGGAGGGCGGTTGAATGAGCAGTTCTTC. This codes for CASRGLAGGRLNEQFF.

The sample holds many counts of this clonotype. CDR3 protein: CASSIWETVNNEQFF. CDR3 nucleotides: TGTGCCAGTAGTATATGGGAGACAGTCAACAATGAGCAGTTCTTC. This chain uses TRBV19 with TRBJ2-1; D tentatively reads TRBD1 or TRBD2 (5 bases each). Germline lookup yields CDR1 LNHDA and CDR2 SQIVND (reference sequence). This CDR3 spans 15 amino acids. Deletions cut 2 bases from V and 5 bases from J, with 13 bases between.

The J gene is TRBJ1-5, the V gene TRBV3-1, with a weak D call TRBD1 (6 bases). The germline CDR1 and CDR2 sequences are LGHDT and YNNKEL (reference sequence). The CDR3 sequence is 12 residues long. V lost 6 bases and J 7 bases, leaving 10 bases between the germline ends. The CDR3: CASSTRGQPQHF. As DNA, the CDR3 is TGTGCCAGCAGTACCAGGGGACAGCCCCAGCATTTT. The variable domain in full, completed from reference TRBV3-1 and TRBJ1-5, reads DTAVSQTPKYLVTQMGNDKSIKCEQNLGHDTMYWYKQDSKKFLKIMFSYNNKELIINETVPNRFSPKSPDKAHLNLHINSLELGDSAVYFCASSTRGQPQHFGDGTRLSIL.

This clonotype was counted many times. The chain has TRBV30 and TRBJ2-7; TRBD2 is a possible D gene (5 bases). The V end was cut by 1 base, the J end by 2 bases, with 12 bases between. Germline V CDR1 and CDR2: GTSNPN, SVGIG (reference sequence). The CDR3 has 14 residues. The CDR3 region is CAWSAGERTYEQYF. CDR3 DNA: TGTGCCTGGAGTGCCGGGGAAAGGACCTACGAGCAGTACTTC.

This clonotype has just a few counts. The chain carries TRBV29-1 and TRBJ2-5; 12 bases match TRBD2. The J segment lost 5 bases and the V segment lost 6 bases, leaving 4 bases of the junction unmatched. The CDR3 loop spans 13 amino acids. Germline CDR1 and CDR2: SQVTM and ANQGSEA. The CDR3, as DNA: TGCAGCGTGACTAGCGGGAGATGGGAGACCCAGTACTTC. It codes for CSVTSGRWETQYF.

On this clonotype itself: This sequence is one base from a far larger clone and is likely a read error. The V gene is TRBV11-3, the J gene TRBJ2-7; 8 bases match TRBD2. The CDR3 extends over 15 amino acids. The germline V gene encodes CDR1 SGHNT and CDR2 YENEEA. The CDR3 DNA is TGTGTCAGCAGCTTCGGGACTAGTGGGTTCTACGAGCAGTACTTC. Its protein is CVSSFGTSGFYEQYF. Variable domain in full (rest from reference TRBV11-3 and TRBJ2-7): EAGVVQSPRYKIIEKKQPVAFWCNPISGHNTLYWYLQNLGQGPELLIRYENEEAVDDSQLPKDRFSAERLKGVDSTLKIQPAELGDSAVYLCVSSFGTSGFYEQYFGPGTRLTVT.

V usage is TRBV20-1 and J usage is TRBJ2-5; a weak D match, TRBD2 (6 bases). V lost 2 bases and J lost 3, with 10 bases in between. CDR1 is DFQATT and CDR2 is SNEGSKA in the germline V gene (reference sequence). CDR3 length: 13 residues. CDR3 nucleotides: TGCAGTGCTAGAAGTTGGGGGGAAGAGACCCAGTACTTC. Translation: CSARSWGEETQYF.

In this sample, this clonotype turned up many times. This chain uses TRBV7-8 with TRBJ1-5; possibly TRBD1 for D (5 bases). The CDR3 has 13 amino acids. From germline, CDR1 is SGHVS and CDR2 FQNEAQ. Between the trimmed V and J ends, which lost 3 bases and 7 bases, there was a span of 10 bases. The CDR3 region is CASSFQGLQPQHF. CDR3 nucleotide sequence: TGTGCCAGCAGCTTCCAGGGTTTACAGCCCCAGCATTTT.

Points on this clonotype: This likely traces to a read error, being one base from a far larger clone. The genes are TRBV6-6 and TRBJ2-1; no clear D. V shed 6 bases and J shed 10 bases, with 10 bases lying between them. The CDR3 loop spans 11 amino acids. Per the germline V gene, CDR1 is MNHNY and CDR2 is SVGAGI (reference sequence). This CDR3 is CASSPAYEQFF. CDR3 nucleotides: TGTGCCAGCAGCCCAGCCTACGAGCAGTTCTTC.

This clonotype showed up many times. This chain joins TRBV4-2 and TRBJ1-2, with D possibly matching TRBD1 (5 bases). Germline CDR1 and CDR2: LGHNA and YNFKEQ. The CDR3 runs 15 residues. Trimming took off 2 bases at V and 2 bases at J, with 12 bases between the two ends. The CDR3 loop is CASSQPRQSNYGYTF. The DNA of the CDR3 is TGTGCCAGCAGCCAACCGAGACAGAGCAACTATGGCTACACCTTC.

This clonotype was found many times. This chain joins TRBV12-3 or TRBV12-4 and TRBJ1-3; D is ambiguous. The CDR3 has 15 residues. Trimming took off 0 bases at V and 1 base at J, with 7 bases between the two ends. In DNA form, the CDR3 reads TGTGCCAGCAGTTTAGCACGATTATCTGGAAACACCATATATTTT. The encoded protein is CASSLARLSGNTIYF.

The rearrangement links TRBV10-3 to TRBJ2-3; the match to TRBD2 covers 7 bases. The germline V gene encodes CDR1 ENHRY and CDR2 SYGVKD. J was trimmed by 0 bases and V by 6 bases; bases with no gene match: 6. The CDR3 is made up of 15 amino acids. CDR3 amino acids: CAISLLAPSTDTQYF. CDR3 nucleotide sequence: TGTGCCATCAGCTTACTAGCGCCTAGCACAGATACGCAGTATTTT.